Listed here are 24 T cell receptor beta chains from one sample, sequenced in a study of T cell responses to AZD1222 COVID-19 vaccine. Repertoires were generated with immunoSEQ multiplex PCR, while TCRdb's copy carries only in-frame clones and drops some. The sample includes approximately 130,000 clones, roughly 93% of them seen just once. The sequenced sample was peripheral blood, obtained on day 0 of AZD1222 vaccination. The source is an adult in good health.

In its sample, this clone was seen once. The chain combines TRBV7-8 with TRBJ1-6, with D tentatively TRBD1 (5 bases). Trimming took 1 base from V and 6 from J, leaving 13 bases between them. The CDR3 covers 16 residues. Germline lookup yields CDR1 SGHVS and CDR2 FQNEAQ. CDR3 loop: CASSLVGARANSPLHF. CDR3 coding DNA: TGTGCCAGCAGCTTAGTAGGGGCCAGGGCTAATTCACCCCTCCACTTT.

The chain combines TRBV5-4 with TRBJ1-2, with TRBD1 matching over 7 bases. The length of the CDR3 is 15 residues. Germline assignment: CDR1 SGHNT and CDR2 YYREEE (reference sequence). The J segment lost 3 bases and the V segment lost 9 bases, leaving 14 bases of the junction unmatched. The CDR3 here is CATGRDSVSYYGYTF. The CDR3 nucleotides are TGTGCCACGGGACGGGACAGTGTGTCTTACTATGGCTACACCTTC.

The genes are TRBV9 and TRBJ1-3; TRBD1 matches 7 bases. Trimming took 0 bases from V and 4 from J; bases not matched to a gene: 7. The length of the CDR3 is 16 residues. Germline V gene lookup returns CDR1 SGDLS and CDR2 YYNGEE. CDR3 residues: CASSVVGGGDGNTIYF. In DNA form, the CDR3 reads TGTGCCAGCAGCGTAGTGGGAGGGGGCGACGGAAACACCATATATTTT.

The rearrangement links TRBV3-1 (or the pseudogene TRBV3-2) to TRBJ1-3, with unresolved D. Per germline, CDR1 LGHDT and CDR2 YNNKEL (reference sequence). The CDR3 totals 14 residues. Trimming took 5 bases from V and 4 from J, leaving 12 bases between them. CDR3 in DNA: TGTGCCAGCAGCTCCGGACTGAGGGGAAACACCATATATTTT. This codes for CASSSGLRGNTIYF.

The V gene is TRBV5-6, the J gene TRBJ1-1; 10 positions match TRBD1. This CDR3 has 15 amino acids. Germline lookup yields CDR1 SGHDT and CDR2 YYEEEE. V was clipped by 4 bases and J by 6 bases; unmatched bases: 9. The CDR3 sequence: CASSGGQGRLSEAFF. The CDR3 DNA reads TGTGCCAGCAGCGGGGGACAGGGGAGGCTCTCTGAAGCTTTCTTT.

V and J are TRBV5-1 and TRBJ2-5; D perhaps matches TRBD1 (5 bases). Looked up from germline, CDR1 is SGHRS and CDR2 is YFSETQ. Trimming took off 0 bases at V and 2 bases at J, with 14 bases between the two ends. The CDR3 runs to 16 residues. CDR3 bases: TGCGCCAGCAGCTTGGTAGGTACAGGCCCACAAGAGACCCAGTACTTC. This gives the protein CASSLVGTGPQETQYF. Using reference TRBV5-1 and TRBJ2-5 for the parts outside the CDR3, the full variable domain is KAGVTQTPRYLIKTRGQQVTLSCSPISGHRSVSWYQQTPGQGLQFLFEYFSETQRNKGNFPGRFSGRQFSNSRSEMNVSTLELGDSALYLCASSLVGTGPQETQYFGPGTRLLVL.

The J gene is TRBJ2-1, the V gene TRBV12-5, with unresolved D. Deletions cut 2 bases from V and 5 bases from J, with 13 bases between. The CDR3 totals 15 residues. Looked up from germline, CDR1 is LGHNT and CDR2 is FRNRAP. CDR3 protein: CASGLMPRLNNEQFF. CDR3 coding DNA: TGTGCTAGTGGTTTGATGCCTCGGCTGAACAATGAGCAGTTCTTC.

This clone was recorded once. This chain uses TRBV30 with TRBJ1-1; maybe TRBD1 (6 bases). The V gene lost 2 bases and the J gene lost 2 bases, with 12 bases spanning the gap. Germline V CDR1 and CDR2: GTSNPN, SVGIG (reference sequence). This CDR3 has 14 residues. The CDR3 DNA sequence: TGTGCCTGGAGTTTAGGACAGACAAACACTGAAGCTTTCTTT. It encodes CAWSLGQTNTEAFF.

This clone was seen once. The rearrangement uses TRBV29-1 and TRBJ1-1; 9 bases agree with TRBD1. Germline V CDR1 and CDR2: SQVTM, ANQGSEA. With V trimmed by 4 bases and J by 5 bases, 5 bases remained unmatched. The CDR3 is 13 amino acids. CDR3 region: CSVGGQGLTEAFF. DNA for the CDR3: TGCAGCGTTGGCGGACAGGGGCTTACTGAAGCTTTCTTT.

CDR3 sequence reads: CASSLTGVDYGYTF. The CDR3 region has the DNA TGTGCCAGCAGTTTAACAGGGGTAGACTATGGCTACACCTTC. The V call is TRBV27, the J call TRBJ1-2; the match to TRBD1 covers 7 bases. The CDR3 is 14 residues long. Germline CDR1 MNHEY, CDR2 SMNVEV (reference sequence). J gave up 3 bases and V 2 bases, and 3 bases lay outside the gene matches.

The chain joins TRBV4-1 to TRBJ1-5; 7 nucleotides match TRBD1. Losses at the gene ends were 2 bases for V and 3 bases for J; bases not matched to a gene: 1. The CDR3 sequence is 14 residues long. The germline CDR1 and CDR2 sequences are MGHRA and YSYEKL. CDR3 in DNA: TGCGCCAGCAGCCAAAAGGGGGCCAATCAGCCCCAGCATTTT. It codes for CASSQKGANQPQHF.

This rearrangement joins TRBV7-9 to TRBJ2-1; possible D gene TRBD2, 6 bases. CDR3 length: 16 amino acids. Trimming stripped 5 bases from V and 7 bases from J, with 21 bases between. CDR1 is SEHNR and CDR2 is FQNEAQ in the germline V gene (reference sequence). CDR3 coding DNA: TGTGCCAGCAGCCCCGGTGGGGGGAGGTCGTTAAATGAGCAGTTCTTC. This codes for CASSPGGGRSLNEQFF.

Only a few counts were recorded for this clone. The chain carries TRBV19 and TRBJ1-2; no reliable D call. Germline V gene lookup returns CDR1 LNHDA and CDR2 SQIVND (reference sequence). The CDR3 sequence is 11 residues long. V dropped 11 bases and J dropped 6 bases, with 13 bases sitting between them. CDR3 sequence (DNA): TGTGCCCTTGACTATCCTGATGGCTACACCTTC. Its translation is CALDYPDGYTF. Using reference TRBV19 and TRBJ1-2 for the parts outside the CDR3, the full variable domain is DGGITQSPKYLFRKEGQNVTLSCEQNLNHDAMYWYRQDPGQGLRLIYYSQIVNDFQKGDIAEGYSVSREKKESFPLTVTSAQKNPTAFYLCALDYPDGYTFGSGTRLTVV.

The rearrangement links TRBV19 to TRBJ1-2, with D perhaps TRBD1 (5 bases). The germline CDR1 and CDR2 sequences are LNHDA and SQIVND (reference sequence). Trimming cost V 10 bases and J 2 bases, with 14 bases left between them. The CDR3 spans 13 residues. This CDR3 is CATWAGGNYGYTF. CDR3 sequence (DNA): TGTGCCACCTGGGCCGGGGGAAACTATGGCTACACCTTC.

The CDR3 DNA follows: TGTGCCTCAATAAGCGCGGCATTCTATGGCTACACCTTC. This translates into CASISAAFYGYTF. The chain is built from TRBV6-7 and TRBJ1-2; D uncertain. TRBV6-7 is noted as an ORF with a role that remains uncertain. Trimming stripped 11 bases from V and 4 bases from J, with 17 bases between. The CDR3 runs to 13 residues.

The chain uses TRBV7-8 and TRBJ1-5; TRBD1 matches 8 bases. The V segment lost 2 bases and the J segment 7 bases; nucleotides outside the gene matches: 7. Per germline, CDR1 SGHVS and CDR2 FQNEAQ. There are 15 residues in the CDR3. CDR3 protein: CASSLSRTGNQPQHF. CDR3 nucleotides: TGTGCCAGCAGCTTATCCCGGACAGGGAACCAGCCCCAGCATTTT.

This clone was detected only a few times. The rearrangement uses TRBV4-1 and TRBJ1-5, with D perhaps matching TRBD1 (6 bases). V dropped 4 bases and J dropped 3 bases, with 16 bases sitting between them. Germline CDR1 reads MGHRA; CDR2 reads YSYEKL. The CDR3 length is 16 residues. CDR3 region: CASSPGRTEPNQPQHF. The CDR3 nucleotides are TGCGCCAGCAGCCCTGGTCGGACAGAGCCCAATCAGCCCCAGCATTTT.

The chain joins TRBV27 to TRBJ2-2; D is unclear. The CDR3 is made up of 16 amino acids. Looked up from germline, CDR1 is MNHEY and CDR2 is SMNVEV (reference sequence). Trimming stripped 1 base from V and 1 base from J, with 10 bases between. CDR3 sequence: CASSLFSGVNTGELFF. CDR3 in DNA: TGTGCCAGCAGTTTATTCTCAGGCGTGAACACCGGGGAGCTGTTTTTT.

This chain connects TRBV7-8 to TRBJ2-3; 8 nucleotides line up with TRBD2. The CDR3 length is 15 residues. After removal of 3 bases from V and 3 bases from J, the junction contained 5 bases not matched to a gene. Germline CDR1 SGHVS, CDR2 FQNEAQ. CDR3 in amino acids: CASSLIRLATDTQYF. In DNA form, the CDR3 reads TGTGCCAGCAGCTTGATTCGACTAGCGACAGATACGCAGTATTTT.

This clone is a singleton in its sample. V is TRBV2 and J is TRBJ2-1, with D perhaps TRBD1 or TRBD2 (5 bases each). Deletions cut 6 bases from V and 12 bases from J, with 15 bases between. The CDR3 runs 12 residues. Germline V gene sequence: CDR1 SNHLY, CDR2 FYNNEI. The CDR3 DNA is TGTGCCAGCAGCCCCGCCGGGGCAAGGCAGTTCTTC. Translation: CASSPAGARQFF.

The chain uses TRBV7-2 and TRBJ2-5; tentatively, D is TRBD1 (6 bases). Trimming cost V 6 bases and J 5 bases, with 13 bases left between them. This CDR3 has 13 residues. CDR1 and CDR2 from the germline V gene are SGHTA and FQGNSA. CDR3 coding DNA: TGTGCCAGCAGAACACAGGGTTTGGAGACCCAGTACTTC. Translated: CASRTQGLETQYF.

This chain links TRBV19 with TRBJ1-2; perhaps TRBD1 as D (5 bases). This CDR3 spans 13 amino acids. The germline gives CDR1 LNHDA, CDR2 SQIVND (reference sequence). Trimming shortened V by 3 bases and J by 6 bases, and 11 bases separated the two germline ends. CDR3 loop: CASSIGRVHGYTF. CDR3 nucleotides: TGTGCCAGTAGTATTGGCAGGGTCCATGGCTACACCTTC.

The V call is TRBV12-3 or TRBV12-4, the J call TRBJ1-1, with 8 positions matching TRBD1. The trim removed 4 bases at V and 5 bases at J, leaving 3 bases unmatched. CDR3 length: 13 residues. CDR3 amino acids: CASSSTGGTEAFF. DNA for the CDR3: TGTGCCAGCAGTTCCACAGGGGGGACTGAAGCTTTCTTT.

The chain joins TRBV5-1 to TRBJ1-1, with D perhaps matching TRBD1 (5 bases). CDR3 length: 14 residues. V lost 4 bases to trimming and J lost 7 bases, with 17 bases between them. Germline CDR1 is SGHRS and CDR2 is YFSETQ. The CDR3 sequence: CASSPRPGRSEAFF. CDR3 sequence (DNA): TGCGCCAGCAGCCCTCGACCGGGACGGAGTGAAGCTTTCTTT.